This passage covers 16 T cell receptor beta chains from one sample sequenced in a study of beta chain features in type 1 diabetes. Every bit of the isolated RNA underwent reverse transcription, so sequencing read expressed TCRB transcripts. Here immunoSEQ multiplex PCR was the method, and the copy in TCRdb shows in-frame clones only, minus some. The table lists about 180,000 clones, less than 15% of them singletons. The sequencing sample was made of central memory CD4+ T cells from blood. These TCRs come from a woman aged 18-35 years in good health.

This clone has only a few counts. The chain combines TRBV19 with TRBJ2-4; 8 nucleotides agree with TRBD2. The CDR3 runs to 16 residues. The V segment lost 9 bases and the J segment 0 bases; nucleotides outside the gene matches: 10. Germline V lookup: CDR1 LNHDA, CDR2 SQIVND (reference sequence). The CDR3 DNA is TGTGCCAGAAAACTCCTAGCGGGCCTAGCCAAAAACATTCAGTACTTC. Translating gives CARKLLAGLAKNIQYF. Full variable domain (remainder filled in from reference TRBV19 and TRBJ2-4): DGGITQSPKYLFRKEGQNVTLSCEQNLNHDAMYWYRQDPGQGLRLIYYSQIVNDFQKGDIAEGYSVSREKKESFPLTVTSAQKNPTAFYLCARKLLAGLAKNIQYFGAGTRLSVL.

V usage is TRBV7-6 and J usage is TRBJ1-1; the D is unclear. The CDR3 length is 14 residues. V was clipped by 5 bases and J by 5 bases, with 15 bases between them. Germline V gene lookup returns CDR1 SGHVS and CDR2 FNYEAQ. The CDR3 spells CASSPGMRMTEAFF. CDR3 coding DNA: TGTGCCAGCAGCCCGGGGATGAGGATGACTGAAGCTTTCTTT.

Written as DNA, the CDR3 is TGTGCCAGCAGTTTCCAGATTACAGGTGAAGCTTTCTTT. As protein: CASSFQITGEAFF. V is TRBV27 and J is TRBJ1-1; D might be TRBD1 (5 bases). Germline V gene lookup returns CDR1 MNHEY and CDR2 SMNVEV (reference sequence). V was pared by 3 bases and J by 7 bases, with 12 bases between. This CDR3 has 13 residues.

The J gene is TRBJ1-4, the V gene TRBV7-8; D perhaps matches TRBD1 (5 bases). Germline assignment: CDR1 SGHVS and CDR2 FQNEAQ. Trimming cost V 2 bases and J 10 bases, with 11 bases left between them. The CDR3 covers 13 residues. CDR3 in DNA: TGTGCCAGCAGCTTATCCAGGGAAGGAAAACTGTTTTTT. Protein product: CASSLSREGKLFF.

The gene calls are TRBV15 and TRBJ2-3; D is undetermined. Between the trimmed V and J ends, which lost 0 bases and 4 bases, there was a span of 20 bases. This CDR3 region has 18 residues. Germline assignment: CDR1 LNHNV and CDR2 YYDKDF (reference sequence). CDR3 nucleotides: TGTGCCACCAGCAGAGATCGTTACTTTCAAAGCCATGCAGATACGCAGTATTTT. Its protein is CATSRDRYFQSHADTQYF.

This clone was counted only a few times. V gene TRBV5-1 combines with J gene TRBJ1-2; the match to TRBD1 covers 7 bases. Germline loops: CDR1 SGHRS, CDR2 YFSETQ. CDR3 length equals 12 residues. The V and J ends lost 5 bases and 4 bases, in that order; junction bases with no gene match: 2. The DNA of the CDR3 is TGCGCCAGCAGTAGGGACAGCTATGGCTACACCTTC. Protein: CASSRDSYGYTF.

This clone was detected a few times. V gene TRBV5-1 combines with J gene TRBJ2-1; a possible D gene is TRBD2 (6 bases). The CDR3 extends over 14 amino acids. Germline CDR1 reads SGHRS; CDR2 reads YFSETQ. Trimming cost V 2 bases and J 8 bases, with 14 bases left between them. DNA of the CDR3: TGCGCCAGCAGCTTTGGGGGGAGAGGCGATGAGCAGTTCTTC. Amino acids: CASSFGGRGDEQFF.

This clone was observed a handful of times. J is TRBJ2-7 and V is TRBV7-2, with D perhaps TRBD2 (6 bases). The germline CDR1 and CDR2 sequences are SGHTA and FQGNSA. This CDR3 region has 16 residues. Trimming cost V 5 bases and J 3 bases, with 20 bases left between them. The CDR3: CASSPRGGSGYYEQYF. In DNA, the CDR3 is TGTGCCAGCAGCCCACGGGGAGGCAGCGGATACTACGAGCAGTACTTC.

This rearrangement joins TRBV2 to TRBJ2-1; 8 bases agree with TRBD2. J lost 6 bases, V lost 1 base, and 2 bases had no gene match. Germline CDR1 reads SNHLY; CDR2 reads FYNNEI. The CDR3 spans 14 residues. The CDR3 spells CASSEDGRANEQFF. The CDR3 DNA follows: TGTGCCAGCAGTGAAGACGGGAGGGCCAATGAGCAGTTCTTC.

The chain is built from TRBV29-1 and TRBJ1-1; D might be TRBD1 (5 bases). Germline CDR1 SQVTM, CDR2 ANQGSEA. The CDR3 has 11 residues. The CDR3 is CGGEENTEAFF. CDR3 DNA: TGCGGAGGGGAAGAGAACACTGAAGCTTTCTTT.

The chain combines TRBV11-2 with TRBJ2-7, with D tentatively TRBD2 (5 bases). Germline CDR1 and CDR2: SGHAT and FQNNGV. The V end was cut by 11 bases, the J end by 2 bases, with 19 bases between. The CDR3 has 14 residues. CDR3 coding DNA: TGTGCCCGAGAGAAGAGGGTCGGGACCTACGAGCAGTACTTC. Translating it yields CAREKRVGTYEQYF.

Only a few counts were recorded for this clone. V usage is TRBV2 and J usage is TRBJ2-7, with a possible D match to TRBD1 (6 bases). This CDR3 has 14 amino acids. Germline CDR1 and CDR2: SNHLY and FYNNEI. The V end lost 7 bases, the J end lost 2 bases, and 15 bases lay between the germline ends. The CDR3 bases are TGTGCCAGCAAGCCCCAGGGGCTTCCCTACGAGCAGTACTTC. Translating gives CASKPQGLPYEQYF. Combining the CDR3 with reference TRBV2 and TRBJ2-7 gives the whole variable domain EPEVTQTPSHQVTQMGQEVILRCVPISNHLYFYWYRQILGQKVEFLVSFYNNEISEKSEIFDDQFSVERPDGSNFTLKIRSTKLEDSAMYFCASKPQGLPYEQYFGPGTRLTVT.

V usage is TRBV20-1 and J usage is TRBJ2-7; D is unclear. Looked up from germline, CDR1 is DFQATT and CDR2 is SNEGSKA (reference sequence). CDR3 length: 11 residues. The V end lost 1 base, the J end lost 6 bases, and 7 bases lay between the germline ends. The CDR3 region has the DNA TGCAGTGCTAGAGGGCGAGGCGAGCAGTACTTC. Translation: CSARGRGEQYF.

This chain connects TRBV9 to TRBJ2-2; 8 positions agree with TRBD1. After removal of 0 bases from V and 2 bases from J, the junction contained 15 bases not matched to a gene. The germline CDR1 and CDR2 sequences are SGDLS and YYNGEE. The CDR3 is made up of 20 amino acids. The CDR3 is CASSVAGGRQGKPNTGELFF. In DNA, the CDR3 is TGTGCCAGCAGCGTAGCTGGGGGGCGACAGGGGAAGCCTAACACCGGGGAGCTGTTTTTT.

The CDR3 DNA sequence: TGTGCCTGGAGTGTCGGCCTCTCGGGCAAAAACATTCAGTACTTC. It specifies CAWSVGLSGKNIQYF. The J gene is TRBJ2-4, the V gene TRBV30; D unclear. Germline CDR1 reads GTSNPN; CDR2 reads SVGIG (reference sequence). Trimming took 0 bases from V and 3 from J, leaving 12 bases between them. This CDR3 region has 15 residues.

This clone was counted a few times. The genes are TRBV13 and TRBJ1-1; 7 bases are a match to TRBD1. This CDR3 comprises 15 residues. Unmatched junction bases numbered 2, after V lost 0 bases and J lost 1 base. The germline V gene has CDR1 PRHDT and CDR2 FYEKMQ (reference sequence). The CDR3 DNA follows: TGTGCCAGCAGCTTAGGCCAGGGGGGGAACACTGAAGCTTTCTTT. Its translation: CASSLGQGGNTEAFF.